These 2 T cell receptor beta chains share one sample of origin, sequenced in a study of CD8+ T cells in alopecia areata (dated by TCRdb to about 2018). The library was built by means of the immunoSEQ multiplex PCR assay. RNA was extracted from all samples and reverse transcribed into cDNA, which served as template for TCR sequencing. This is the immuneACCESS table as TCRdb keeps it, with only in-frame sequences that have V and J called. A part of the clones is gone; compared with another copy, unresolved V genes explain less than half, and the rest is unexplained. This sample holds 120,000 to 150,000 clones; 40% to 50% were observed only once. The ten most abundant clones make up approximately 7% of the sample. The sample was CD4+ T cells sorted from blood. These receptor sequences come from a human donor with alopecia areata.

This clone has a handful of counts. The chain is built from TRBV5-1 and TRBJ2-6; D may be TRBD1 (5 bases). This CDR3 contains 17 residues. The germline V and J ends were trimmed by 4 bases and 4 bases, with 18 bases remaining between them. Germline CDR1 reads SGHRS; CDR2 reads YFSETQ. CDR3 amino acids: CASSIPDSQSGANVLTF. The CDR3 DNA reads TGCGCCAGCAGCATACCCGACAGCCAATCCGGGGCCAACGTCCTGACTTTC.

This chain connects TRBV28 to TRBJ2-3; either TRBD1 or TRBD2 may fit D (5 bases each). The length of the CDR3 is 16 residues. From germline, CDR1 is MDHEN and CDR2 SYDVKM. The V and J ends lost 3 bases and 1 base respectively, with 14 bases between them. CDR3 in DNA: TGTGCCAGCAGTTTTGGTCCAGGGCGGGGCACAGATACGCAGTATTTT. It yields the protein CASSFGPGRGTDTQYF.